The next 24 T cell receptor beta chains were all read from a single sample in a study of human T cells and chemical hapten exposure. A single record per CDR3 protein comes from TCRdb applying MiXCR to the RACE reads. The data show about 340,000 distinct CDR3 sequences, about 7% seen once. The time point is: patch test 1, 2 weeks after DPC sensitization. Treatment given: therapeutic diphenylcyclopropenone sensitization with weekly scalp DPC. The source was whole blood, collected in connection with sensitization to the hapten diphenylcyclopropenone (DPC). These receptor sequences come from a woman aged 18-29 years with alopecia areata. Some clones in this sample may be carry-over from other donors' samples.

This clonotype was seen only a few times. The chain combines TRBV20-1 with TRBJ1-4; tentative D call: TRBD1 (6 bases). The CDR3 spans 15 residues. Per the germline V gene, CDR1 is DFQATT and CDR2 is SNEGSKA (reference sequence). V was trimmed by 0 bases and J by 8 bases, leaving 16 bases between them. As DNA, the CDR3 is TGCAGTGCTAGAGATTCACAGGGAAAAAAAGAAAAACTGTTTTTT. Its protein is CSARDSQGKKEKLFF.

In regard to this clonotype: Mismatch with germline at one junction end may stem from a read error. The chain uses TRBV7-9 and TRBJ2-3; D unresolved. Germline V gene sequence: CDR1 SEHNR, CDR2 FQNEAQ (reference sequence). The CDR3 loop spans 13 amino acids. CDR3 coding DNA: TGTGCCAGCGCCGCGGCAGACACAGATACGCAGTGTTTT. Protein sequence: CASAAADTDTQCF.

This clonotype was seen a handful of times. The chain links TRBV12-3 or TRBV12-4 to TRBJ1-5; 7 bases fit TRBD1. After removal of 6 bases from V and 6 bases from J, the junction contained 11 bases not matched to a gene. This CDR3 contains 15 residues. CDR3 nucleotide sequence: TGTGCCAGCAGATTAAGAGGGGGCCGAAGTCAGCCCCAGCATTTT. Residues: CASRLRGGRSQPQHF.

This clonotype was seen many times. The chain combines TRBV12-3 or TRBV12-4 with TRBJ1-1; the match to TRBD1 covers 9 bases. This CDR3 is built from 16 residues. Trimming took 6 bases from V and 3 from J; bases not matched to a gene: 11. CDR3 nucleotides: TGTGCCAGCAGGGAGGACAGGGGAGCGCGGGACACTGAAGCTTTCTTT. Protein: CASREDRGARDTEAFF.

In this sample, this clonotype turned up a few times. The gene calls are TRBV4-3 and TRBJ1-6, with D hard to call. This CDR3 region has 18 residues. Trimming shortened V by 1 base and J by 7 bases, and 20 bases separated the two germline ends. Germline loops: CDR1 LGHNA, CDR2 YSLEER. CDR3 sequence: CASSQGLQASRTNSPLHF. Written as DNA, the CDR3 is TGCGCCAGCAGCCAAGGTCTTCAGGCGTCCCGAACCAATTCACCCCTCCACTTT.

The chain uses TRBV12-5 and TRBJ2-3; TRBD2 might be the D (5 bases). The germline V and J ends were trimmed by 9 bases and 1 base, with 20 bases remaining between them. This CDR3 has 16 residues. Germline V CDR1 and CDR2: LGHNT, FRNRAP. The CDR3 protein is CASQILPGYRTDTQYF. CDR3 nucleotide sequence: TGTGCTAGCCAAATCTTACCGGGATACCGCACAGATACGCAGTATTTT.

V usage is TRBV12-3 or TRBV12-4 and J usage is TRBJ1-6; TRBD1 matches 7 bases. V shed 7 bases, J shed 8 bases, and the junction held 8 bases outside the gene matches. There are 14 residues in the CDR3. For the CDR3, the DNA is TGTGCCAGCACTCCCGGACAGGATTATTCACCCCTCCACTTT. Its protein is CASTPGQDYSPLHF.

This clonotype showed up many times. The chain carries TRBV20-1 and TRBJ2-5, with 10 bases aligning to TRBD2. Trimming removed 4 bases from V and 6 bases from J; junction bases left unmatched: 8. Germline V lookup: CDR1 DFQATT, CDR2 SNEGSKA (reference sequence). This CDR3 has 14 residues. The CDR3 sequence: CSAKRPSGGQTQYF. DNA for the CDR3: TGCAGTGCTAAACGGCCTAGCGGGGGTCAGACCCAGTACTTC.

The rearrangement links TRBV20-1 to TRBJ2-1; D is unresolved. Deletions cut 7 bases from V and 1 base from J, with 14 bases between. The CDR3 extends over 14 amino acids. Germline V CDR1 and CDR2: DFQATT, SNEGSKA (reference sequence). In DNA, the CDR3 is TGCAGTGGCAGAGCTTGGAATTCCTACAATGAGCAGTTCTTC. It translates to CSGRAWNSYNEQFF.

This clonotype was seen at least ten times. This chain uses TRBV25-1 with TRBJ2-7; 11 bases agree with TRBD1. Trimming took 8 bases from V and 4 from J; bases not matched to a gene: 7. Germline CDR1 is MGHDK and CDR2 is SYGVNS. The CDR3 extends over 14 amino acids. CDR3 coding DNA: TGTGCCAGCGCCTCCGGACAGGGGGCATACGAGCAGTACTTC. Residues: CASASGQGAYEQYF.

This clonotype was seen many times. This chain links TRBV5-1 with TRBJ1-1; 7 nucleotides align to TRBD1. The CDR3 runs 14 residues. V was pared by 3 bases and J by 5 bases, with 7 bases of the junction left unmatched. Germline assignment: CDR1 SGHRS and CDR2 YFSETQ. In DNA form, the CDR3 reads TGCGCCAGCAGCTCACCAGTACAGGGGACTGAAGCTTTCTTT. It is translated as CASSSPVQGTEAFF.

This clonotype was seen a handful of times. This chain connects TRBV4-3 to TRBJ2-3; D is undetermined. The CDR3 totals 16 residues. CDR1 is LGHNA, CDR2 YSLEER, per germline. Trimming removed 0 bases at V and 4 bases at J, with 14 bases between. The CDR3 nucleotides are TGCGCCAGCAGCCAAGAGGCCTCCCCGGTCCCAGATACGCAGTATTTT. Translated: CASSQEASPVPDTQYF.

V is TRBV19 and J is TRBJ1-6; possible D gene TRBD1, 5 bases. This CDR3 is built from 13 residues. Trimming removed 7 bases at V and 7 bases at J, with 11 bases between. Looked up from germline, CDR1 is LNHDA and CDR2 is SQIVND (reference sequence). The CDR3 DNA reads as TGTGCCAGTACCTCTGGGGGAAATTCACCCCTCCACTTT. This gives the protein CASTSGGNSPLHF. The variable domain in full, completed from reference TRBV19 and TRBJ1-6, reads DGGITQSPKYLFRKEGQNVTLSCEQNLNHDAMYWYRQDPGQGLRLIYYSQIVNDFQKGDIAEGYSVSREKKESFPLTVTSAQKNPTAFYLCASTSGGNSPLHFGNGTRLTVT.

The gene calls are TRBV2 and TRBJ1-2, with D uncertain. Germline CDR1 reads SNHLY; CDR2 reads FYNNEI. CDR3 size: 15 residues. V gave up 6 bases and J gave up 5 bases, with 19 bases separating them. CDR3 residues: CASSATARATYGYTF. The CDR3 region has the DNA TGTGCCAGCAGCGCCACGGCTAGGGCCACGTATGGCTACACCTTC.

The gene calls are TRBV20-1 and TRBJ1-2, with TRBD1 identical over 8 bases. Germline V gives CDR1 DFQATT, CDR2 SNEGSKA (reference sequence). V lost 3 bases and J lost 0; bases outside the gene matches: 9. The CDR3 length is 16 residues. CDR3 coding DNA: TGCAGTGCTAGGGGGGACAGGCGCATACCTAACTATGGCTACACCTTC. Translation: CSARGDRRIPNYGYTF.

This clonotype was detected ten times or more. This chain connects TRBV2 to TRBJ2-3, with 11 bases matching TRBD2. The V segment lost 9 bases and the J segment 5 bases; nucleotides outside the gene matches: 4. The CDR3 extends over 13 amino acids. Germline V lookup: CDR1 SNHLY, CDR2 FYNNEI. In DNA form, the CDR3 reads TGTGCCAGTACTAGCGGGGGAATAGATACGCAGTATTTT. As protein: CASTSGGIDTQYF.

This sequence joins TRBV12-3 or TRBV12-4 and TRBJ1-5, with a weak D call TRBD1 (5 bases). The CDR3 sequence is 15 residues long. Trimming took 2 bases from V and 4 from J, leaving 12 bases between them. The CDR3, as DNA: TGTGCCAGCAGTTTAATGGGGCCCGGTAATCAGCCCCAGCATTTT. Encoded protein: CASSLMGPGNQPQHF.

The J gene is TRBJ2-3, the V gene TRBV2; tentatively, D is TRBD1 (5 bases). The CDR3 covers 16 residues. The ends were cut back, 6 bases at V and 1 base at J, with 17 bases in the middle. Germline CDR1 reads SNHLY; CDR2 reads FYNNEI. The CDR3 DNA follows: TGTGCCAGCAGCGGACAAGGGGTCAGTGGCACAGATACGCAGTATTTT. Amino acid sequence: CASSGQGVSGTDTQYF.

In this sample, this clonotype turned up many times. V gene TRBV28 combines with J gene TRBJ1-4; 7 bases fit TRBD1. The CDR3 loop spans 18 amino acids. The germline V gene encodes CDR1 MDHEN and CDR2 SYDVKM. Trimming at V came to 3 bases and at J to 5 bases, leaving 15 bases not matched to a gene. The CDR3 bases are TGTGCCAGCAGTTTTTACCCGGGACAGTCGGTTAAGAATGAAAAACTGTTTTTT. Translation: CASSFYPGQSVKNEKLFF.

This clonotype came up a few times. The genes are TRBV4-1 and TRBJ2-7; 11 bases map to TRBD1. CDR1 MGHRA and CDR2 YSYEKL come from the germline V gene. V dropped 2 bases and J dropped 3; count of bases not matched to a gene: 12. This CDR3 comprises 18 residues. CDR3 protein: CASSQTRRGQGVNYEQYF. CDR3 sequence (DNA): TGCGCCAGCAGCCAAACTCGTAGGGGACAGGGGGTGAACTACGAGCAGTACTTC.

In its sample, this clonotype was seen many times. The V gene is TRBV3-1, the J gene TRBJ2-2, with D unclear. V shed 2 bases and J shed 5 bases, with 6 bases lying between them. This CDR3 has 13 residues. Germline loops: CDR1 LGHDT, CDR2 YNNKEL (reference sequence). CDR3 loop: CASSQRVTGELFF. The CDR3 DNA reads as TGTGCCAGCAGCCAACGCGTTACCGGGGAGCTGTTTTTT.

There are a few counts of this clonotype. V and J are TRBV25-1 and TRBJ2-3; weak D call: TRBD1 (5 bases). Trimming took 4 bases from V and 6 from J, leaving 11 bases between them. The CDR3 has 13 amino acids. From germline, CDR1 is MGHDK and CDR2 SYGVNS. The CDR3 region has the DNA TGTGCCAGCAGTGCCTTTTACAGGGATACGCAGTATTTT. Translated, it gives CASSAFYRDTQYF.

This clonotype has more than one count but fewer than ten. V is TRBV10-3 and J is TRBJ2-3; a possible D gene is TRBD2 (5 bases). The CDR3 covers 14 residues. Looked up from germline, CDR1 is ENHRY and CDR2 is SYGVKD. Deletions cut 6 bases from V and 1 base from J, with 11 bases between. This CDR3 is CAISPPGGTDTQYF. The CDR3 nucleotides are TGTGCCATCAGCCCCCCCGGGGGCACAGATACGCAGTATTTT.

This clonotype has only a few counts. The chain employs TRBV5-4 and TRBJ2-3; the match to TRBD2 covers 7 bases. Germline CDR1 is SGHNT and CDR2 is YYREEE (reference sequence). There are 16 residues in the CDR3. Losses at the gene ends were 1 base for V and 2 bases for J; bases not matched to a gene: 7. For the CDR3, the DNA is TGTGCCAGCAGCTTGTCGGGCGGGGGAGTCACAGATACGCAGTATTTT. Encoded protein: CASSLSGGGVTDTQYF.